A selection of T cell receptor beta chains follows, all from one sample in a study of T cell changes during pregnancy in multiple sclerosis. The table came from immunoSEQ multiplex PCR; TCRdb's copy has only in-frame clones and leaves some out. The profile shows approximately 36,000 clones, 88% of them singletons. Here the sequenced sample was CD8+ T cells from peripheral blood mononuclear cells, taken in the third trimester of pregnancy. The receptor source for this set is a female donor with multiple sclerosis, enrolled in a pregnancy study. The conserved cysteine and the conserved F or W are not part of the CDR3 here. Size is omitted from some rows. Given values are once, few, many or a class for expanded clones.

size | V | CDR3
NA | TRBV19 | ASSIGQGADTQY
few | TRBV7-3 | ASSLNPRSNTEAF
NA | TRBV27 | ASSTIAGTGAYEQY
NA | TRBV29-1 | SANPGTGDSPLH
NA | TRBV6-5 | ASSLGGRSYNEQF
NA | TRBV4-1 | ASSQGPGFNTEAF
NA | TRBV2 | ASRGLASNQPQH
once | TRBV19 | ASSIVAGAWDTQY
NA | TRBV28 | ASSLGSYQPQH
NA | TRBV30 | AWRPVGTEAF
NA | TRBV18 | ASSPVEFSDTQY
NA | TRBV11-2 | ASSLSFGGALYNEQF
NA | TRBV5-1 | ASSPETDLDGYT
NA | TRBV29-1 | SVEMPSLEQY
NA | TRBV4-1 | ASSQWTGGSPGANVLT
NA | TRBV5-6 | ASSFLYNEQF
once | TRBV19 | ASSIAARTEAF
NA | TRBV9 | ASSVSLAESTDTQY
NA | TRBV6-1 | ASSVGQEGVYGYT
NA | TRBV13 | ASTTGLREQY
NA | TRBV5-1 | ASSPGQGAITVGSPLH